The present T cell receptor (beta chain) was sequenced within a study of shared clonotypes between healthy human individuals. Broader study findings: Generation of non-shared clonotypes was less probable than generation of clonotypes shared by all four donors. Clonotypes that were shared across a handful of donors made up roughly 5% of naive CD4 clonotypes.

Authors' methods: Quality scores were absent from the junction-only immunoSEQ sequences, so filtering differed. Generated by immunoSEQ multiplex PCR, the TCRdb table keeps only in-frame clones and is missing some. The V and J calls and clone size come from that table; D and trimming were worked out from the DNA. The data contain 150,000 to 200,000 clones, approximately 70% of them seen just once; the ten biggest clones take up about 10%. A word on this clone: Antigen unknown.

CDR1 and CDR2 (germline): SGHTA, FQGNSA. The CDR3 runs to 14 residues. V shed 5 bases, J shed 10 bases, and the junction held 8 bases outside the gene matches. This TCR was recovered from a man aged 30 to 39 in good health. The specimen sequenced was memory CD4+ T cells sorted from blood. The subset denotes: CD45RA-negative fraction. The chain has TRBV7-2 and TRBJ1-4; TRBD1 matches 9 bases. This CDR3 is CASSEQGASGKLFF. The CDR3 DNA reads TGTGCCAGCAGCGAACAGGGGGCGTCTGGAAAACTGTTTTTT.